This T cell receptor beta chain is drawn from a study of blood T cell repertoires in COVID-19. Study information: PBMCs, B-cell-depleted T cells, or T cells were the source of the cDNA or gDNA that made up the material.

In germline, CDR1 is KGHDR, CDR2 SFDVKD. The CDR3 is 21 amino acids in total, end residues counted. With respect to this clone: The DNA is left out, because the CDR3 cannot be placed on it with certainty; the CDR3 is given as TCRdb lists it.

Per the study methods: Cell counts per sample came from amplifying reference gene primers. Produced via immunoSEQ multiplex PCR; TCRdb's table is partial and in-frame only. The V and J calls and clone size are taken from that table; D and trimming were inferred from the DNA. The sample shows 90,000 to 120,000 clones, about 91% of them seen only once. This TCR was sampled from a middle-aged man with active or convalescent COVID-19. Sequencing was performed on peripheral blood. The rearrangement joins TRBV24-1 to TRBJ2-2; the D call in the table, TRBD1, was not verified against the DNA. The CDR3 is CATFTSVPPVICNQGDGELFF.